The 21 T cell receptor beta chains reported below all come from one sample, sequenced in a study of T cells after yellow fever vaccination. TCRdb independently ran MiXCR on the 5' RACE reads; one entry per CDR3 protein. Of 200,000 to 250,000 distinct CDR3 sequences in the sample, about 7% were seen once. The sample in question was CD4+ T cells sorted from PBMCs, obtained 15 days after the yellow fever booster vaccination. The receptors come from a young man who received the YFV17D yellow fever vaccine.

This chain links TRBV19 with TRBJ2-7; D is possibly TRBD1 or TRBD2 (5 bases each). V lost 4 bases, J lost 6 bases, and 16 bases lay in between. Germline V gene sequence: CDR1 LNHDA, CDR2 SQIVND (reference sequence). The CDR3 has 14 residues. The CDR3, as DNA: TGTGCCAGTAGTACGTATCTAGACAGCGGCGAGCAGTACTTC. It is translated as CASSTYLDSGEQYF.

Many counts were recorded for this clonotype. This chain links TRBV10-3 with TRBJ1-2; D is unclear. This CDR3 has 14 amino acids. Deletions cut 2 bases from V and 0 bases from J, with 7 bases between. The germline gives CDR1 ENHRY, CDR2 SYGVKD. The CDR3 sequence: CAISERVSNYGYTF. DNA for the CDR3: TGTGCCATCAGTGAGAGGGTGTCTAACTATGGCTACACCTTC.

This clonotype was detected many times. V usage is TRBV18 and J usage is TRBJ1-1; the D is unclear. This CDR3 region has 13 residues. The V gene's germline CDR1 is KGHSH and CDR2 LQKENI. Trimming cost V 3 bases and J 6 bases, with 11 bases left between them. The CDR3 nucleotides read TGTGCCAGCTCACCTAACGGCCAACCTGAAGCTTTCTTT. Amino acid sequence: CASSPNGQPEAFF.

In this sample, this clonotype turned up a few times. V and J are TRBV20-1 and TRBJ2-1; D perhaps matches TRBD2 (6 bases). This CDR3 contains 15 residues. CDR1 DFQATT and CDR2 SNEGSKA come from the germline V gene (reference sequence). V was clipped by 1 base and J by 3 bases, with 13 bases between them. CDR3 nucleotides: TGCAGTGCTAGAGCGAGCGGGCTGGGCTACAATGAGCAGTTCTTC. Amino acids: CSARASGLGYNEQFF.

This clonotype was counted only a few times. The chain couples TRBV3-1 to TRBJ1-5; TRBD1 matches at 7 bases. CDR1 is LGHDT and CDR2 is YNNKEL in the germline V gene (reference sequence). V was clipped by 4 bases and J by 6 bases; unmatched bases: 6. The CDR3 runs to 14 residues. CDR3 region: CASSPDRAIQPQHF. The CDR3 DNA reads as TGTGCCAGCAGCCCCGACAGGGCTATTCAGCCCCAGCATTTT. The entire variable domain, with the rest obtained from reference TRBV3-1 and TRBJ1-5, is as follows: DTAVSQTPKYLVTQMGNDKSIKCEQNLGHDTMYWYKQDSKKFLKIMFSYNNKELIINETVPNRFSPKSPDKAHLNLHINSLELGDSAVYFCASSPDRAIQPQHFGDGTRLSIL.

CDR3 coding DNA: TGCAGTGCTAGCAAGCGGGTAGAACTACTAGCCAAAAACATTCAGTACTTC. Amino acid sequence: CSASKRVELLAKNIQYF. The chain combines TRBV20-1 with TRBJ2-4; possibly TRBD2 for D (6 bases). Germline V gives CDR1 DFQATT, CDR2 SNEGSKA (reference sequence). V gave up 3 bases and J gave up 0 bases, with 18 bases separating them. CDR3 length equals 17 residues.

This clonotype was observed at least ten times. The chain combines TRBV5-1 with TRBJ2-7, with TRBD2 as a possible D gene (6 bases). CDR1 is SGHRS and CDR2 is YFSETQ in the germline V gene. The CDR3 has 13 amino acids. The V end lost 0 bases, the J end lost 6 bases, and 10 bases lay between the germline ends. The CDR3 DNA follows: TGCGCCAGCAGCTTGGATTCCGGGGGCGAGCAGTACTTC. This translates into CASSLDSGGEQYF.

V usage is TRBV6-5 and J usage is TRBJ2-3; 10 bases align to TRBD1. Trimming cost V 5 bases and J 3 bases; bases outside gene matches: 8. Germline V lookup: CDR1 MNHEY, CDR2 SVGAGI. The CDR3 covers 16 residues. This chain's CDR3 is CASSPSGTGATDTQYF. CDR3 coding DNA: TGTGCCAGCAGTCCCTCCGGGACAGGGGCTACAGATACGCAGTATTTT.

This clonotype showed up just a few times. CDR3 residues: CASSQDRTDTYEQYF. CDR3 bases: TGTGCCAGCAGCCAGGACAGAACTGACACCTACGAGCAGTACTTC. The chain employs TRBV4-2 and TRBJ2-7, with D possibly TRBD1 on 6 matching bases. The V gene's germline CDR1 is LGHNA and CDR2 YNFKEQ. The CDR3 totals 15 residues. V lost 3 bases, J lost 2 bases, and 14 bases lay in between.

V and J are TRBV4-3 and TRBJ2-7; perhaps TRBD1 as D (6 bases). There are 14 residues in the CDR3. Germline assignment: CDR1 LGHNA and CDR2 YSLEER. V dropped 4 bases and J dropped 6 bases, with 16 bases sitting between them. CDR3 coding DNA: TGCGCCAGCAGCCGGGGGCAATCCGTTGCCGAGCAGTACTTC. This translates into CASSRGQSVAEQYF.

The rearrangement joins TRBV7-3 to TRBJ2-3; 8 bases map to TRBD1. Germline V gene data show CDR1 as SGHTA and CDR2 as FQGTGA. This CDR3 spans 13 amino acids. With 8 bases clipped from V and 2 bases from J, the junction kept 3 bases outside the gene matches. CDR3 loop: CASGQGNTDTQYF. In nucleotides, the CDR3 is TGTGCCAGCGGACAGGGCAACACAGATACGCAGTATTTT.

The rearrangement uses TRBV12-3 or TRBV12-4 and TRBJ2-5, with D tentatively TRBD2 (6 bases). V was cut by 8 bases and J by 4 bases, with 20 bases left in between. This CDR3 contains 15 residues. The CDR3: CASHWGRSSGETQYF. For the CDR3, the DNA is TGTGCCAGCCACTGGGGGAGGTCGTCTGGAGAGACCCAGTACTTC.

The V gene is TRBV12-3 or TRBV12-4, the J gene TRBJ2-1; tentative D call: TRBD2 (6 bases). Trimming took off 3 bases at V and 14 bases at J, with 14 bases between the two ends. The CDR3 runs 12 residues. The chain's CDR3 is CASSLGGSDKFF. For the CDR3, the DNA is TGTGCCAGCAGTTTGGGGGGTTCAGATAAGTTCTTC.

This clonotype was counted only a few times. This rearrangement joins TRBV6-5 to TRBJ2-1; 10 nucleotides line up with TRBD2. The CDR3 consists of 16 residues. Per germline, CDR1 MNHEY and CDR2 SVGAGI. V trimming: 4 bases; J trimming: 1 base; junction bases outside the gene matches: 4. CDR3 in amino acids: CASSSLAGVSYNEQFF. The DNA of the CDR3 is TGTGCCAGCAGTTCCCTAGCGGGAGTGTCCTACAATGAGCAGTTCTTC.

In its sample, this clonotype was seen many times. The chain has TRBV20-1 and TRBJ2-1, with 8 nucleotides matching TRBD2. CDR3 size: 14 residues. V shed 2 bases, J shed 4 bases, and the junction held 4 bases outside the gene matches. Germline CDR1 DFQATT, CDR2 SNEGSKA (reference sequence). CDR3 protein: CSARRASGYNEQFF. CDR3 nucleotides: TGCAGTGCTAGAAGGGCTAGCGGGTACAATGAGCAGTTCTTC.

The J gene is TRBJ2-3, the V gene TRBV5-4; no clear D gene. The germline V and J ends were trimmed by 4 bases and 1 base, with 16 bases remaining between them. This CDR3 is 16 amino acids long. In germline, CDR1 is SGHNT, CDR2 YYREEE (reference sequence). CDR3 protein: CASSPSTKGGTDTQYF. The CDR3 DNA is TGTGCCAGCAGCCCGTCGACCAAGGGCGGCACAGATACGCAGTATTTT.

This clonotype was observed at least ten times. The V gene is TRBV29-1, the J gene TRBJ2-3; 7 bases agree with TRBD1. Germline CDR1 and CDR2: SQVTM and ANQGSEA. The J segment lost 0 bases and the V segment lost 6 bases, leaving 6 bases of the junction unmatched. CDR3 length: 14 residues. The chain's CDR3 is CSVDGTASTDTQYF. The DNA of the CDR3 is TGCAGCGTGGATGGGACAGCTAGCACAGATACGCAGTATTTT.

V and J are TRBV9 and TRBJ1-3; D is uncertain. Per germline, CDR1 SGDLS and CDR2 YYNGEE. This CDR3 has 15 amino acids. V lost 3 bases and J 0 bases, leaving 10 bases between the germline ends. The DNA for the CDR3 is TGTGCCAGCAGCGGAGACGGTATCTCTGGAAACACCATATATTTT. Translation gives CASSGDGISGNTIYF.

In this sample, this clonotype turned up many times. The chain's CDR3 is CASHLAPGSEQYF. The CDR3 DNA sequence: TGTGCCTCTCACCTCGCGCCGGGGAGCGAGCAGTACTTC. V and J are TRBV27 and TRBJ2-7, with D possibly matching TRBD2 (5 bases). This CDR3 has 13 residues. V shed 11 bases and J shed 6 bases, with 20 bases lying between them. The V gene's germline CDR1 is MNHEY and CDR2 SMNVEV (reference sequence).

This clonotype showed up many times. This chain links TRBV20-1 with TRBJ2-1, with D unresolved. This CDR3 is built from 14 residues. The V end was cut by 3 bases, the J end by 6 bases, with 15 bases between. Germline-derived CDR1 and CDR2 are DFQATT and SNEGSKA (reference sequence). The CDR3: CSARYSWNFNEQFF. The CDR3 bases are TGCAGTGCTAGGTACAGCTGGAATTTCAATGAGCAGTTCTTC.

This clonotype has more than one count but fewer than ten. The chain recombines TRBV7-9 with TRBJ2-4; unclear D gene. Trimming stripped 0 bases from V and 0 bases from J, with 12 bases between. The germline V gene has CDR1 SEHNR and CDR2 FQNEAQ (reference sequence). The CDR3 covers 17 residues. The CDR3 DNA sequence: TGTGCCAGCAGCTTAGCTGTTGGACCCCTAGCCAAAAACATTCAGTACTTC. Residues: CASSLAVGPLAKNIQYF.